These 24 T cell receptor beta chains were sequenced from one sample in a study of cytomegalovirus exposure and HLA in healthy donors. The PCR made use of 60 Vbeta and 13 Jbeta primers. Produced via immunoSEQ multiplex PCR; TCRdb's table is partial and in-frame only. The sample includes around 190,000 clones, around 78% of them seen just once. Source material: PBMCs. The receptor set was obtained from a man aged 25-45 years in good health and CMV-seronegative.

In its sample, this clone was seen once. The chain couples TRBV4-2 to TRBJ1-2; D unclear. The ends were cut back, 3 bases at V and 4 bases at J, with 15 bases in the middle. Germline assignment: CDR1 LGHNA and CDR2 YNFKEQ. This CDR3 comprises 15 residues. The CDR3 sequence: CASSHPASASYGYTF. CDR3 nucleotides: TGTGCCAGCAGCCATCCGGCCAGCGCGAGCTATGGCTACACCTTC.

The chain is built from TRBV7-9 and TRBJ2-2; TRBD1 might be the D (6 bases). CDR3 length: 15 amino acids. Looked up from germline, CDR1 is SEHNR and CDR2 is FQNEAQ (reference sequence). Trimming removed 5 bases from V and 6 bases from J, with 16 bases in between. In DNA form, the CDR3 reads TGTGCCAGCAGCAAACCGGGACAACGACCCGGGGAGCTGTTTTTT. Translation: CASSKPGQRPGELFF.

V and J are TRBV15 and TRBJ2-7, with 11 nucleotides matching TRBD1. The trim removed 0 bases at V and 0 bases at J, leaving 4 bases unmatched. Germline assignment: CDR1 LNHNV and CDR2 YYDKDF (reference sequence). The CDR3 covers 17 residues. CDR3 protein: CATSRDLGTGGSYEQYF. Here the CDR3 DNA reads TGTGCCACCAGCAGAGATTTGGGGACAGGGGGCTCCTACGAGCAGTACTTC.

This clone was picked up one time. CDR3 DNA sequence: TGTGCCAGCAGCAAGGGTTGCGGGGGTTTTCAGCCCCAGCATTTT. It codes for CASSKGCGGFQPQHF. The chain is built from TRBV21-1 and TRBJ1-5. TRBV21-1 corresponds to a pseudogene. This CDR3 spans 15 amino acids.

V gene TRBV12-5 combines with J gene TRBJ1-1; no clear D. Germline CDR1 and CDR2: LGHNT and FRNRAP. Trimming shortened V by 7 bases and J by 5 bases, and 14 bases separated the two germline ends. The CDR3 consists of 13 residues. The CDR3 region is CASASKPMTEAFF. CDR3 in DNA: TGTGCTAGTGCCTCAAAGCCAATGACTGAAGCTTTCTTT.

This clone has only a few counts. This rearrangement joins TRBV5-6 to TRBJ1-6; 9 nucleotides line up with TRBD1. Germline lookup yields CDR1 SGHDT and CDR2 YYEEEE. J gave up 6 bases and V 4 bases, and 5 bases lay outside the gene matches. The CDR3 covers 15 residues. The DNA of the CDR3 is TGTGCCAGCAGCCCGGGGACAGGGTCTAATTCACCCCTCCACTTT. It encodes CASSPGTGSNSPLHF.

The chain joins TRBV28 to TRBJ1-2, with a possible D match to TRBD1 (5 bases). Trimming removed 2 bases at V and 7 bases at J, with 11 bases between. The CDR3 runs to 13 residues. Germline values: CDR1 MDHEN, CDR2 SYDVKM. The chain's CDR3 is CASSLPGVGGYTF. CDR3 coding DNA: TGTGCCAGCAGTTTACCGGGGGTAGGTGGCTACACCTTC.

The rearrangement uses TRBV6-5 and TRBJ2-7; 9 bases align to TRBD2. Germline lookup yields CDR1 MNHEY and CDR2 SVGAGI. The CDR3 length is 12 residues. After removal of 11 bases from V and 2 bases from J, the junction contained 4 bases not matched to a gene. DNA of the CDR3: TGTGCCGTACTAGCGGGTCCCTACGAGCAGTACTTC. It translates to CAVLAGPYEQYF.

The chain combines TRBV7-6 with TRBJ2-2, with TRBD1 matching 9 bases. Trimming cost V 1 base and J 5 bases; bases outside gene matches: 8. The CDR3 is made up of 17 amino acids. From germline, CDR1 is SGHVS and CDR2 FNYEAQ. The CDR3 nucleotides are TGTGCCAGCAGCTTAGGTCAGGGACAGGGACGAACCGGGGAGCTGTTTTTT. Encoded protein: CASSLGQGQGRTGELFF.

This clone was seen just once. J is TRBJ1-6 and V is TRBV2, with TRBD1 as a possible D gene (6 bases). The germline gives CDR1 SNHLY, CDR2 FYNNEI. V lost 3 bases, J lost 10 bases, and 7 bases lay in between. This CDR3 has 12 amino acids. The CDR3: CASSERGSPLHF. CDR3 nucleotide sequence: TGTGCCAGCAGTGAGAGGGGGTCACCCCTCCACTTT.

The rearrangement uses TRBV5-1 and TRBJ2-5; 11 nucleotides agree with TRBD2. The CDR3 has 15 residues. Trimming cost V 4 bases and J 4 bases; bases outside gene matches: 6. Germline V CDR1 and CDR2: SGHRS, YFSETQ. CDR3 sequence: CASSIAGGSPETQYF. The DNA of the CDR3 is TGCGCCAGCAGCATAGCGGGAGGGTCTCCAGAGACCCAGTACTTC.

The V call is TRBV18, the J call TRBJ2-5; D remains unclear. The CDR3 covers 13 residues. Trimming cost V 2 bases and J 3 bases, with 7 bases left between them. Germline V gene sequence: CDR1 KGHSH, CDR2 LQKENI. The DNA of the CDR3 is TGTGCCAGCTCACCATTGTCGGAAGAGACCCAGTACTTC. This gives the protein CASSPLSEETQYF.

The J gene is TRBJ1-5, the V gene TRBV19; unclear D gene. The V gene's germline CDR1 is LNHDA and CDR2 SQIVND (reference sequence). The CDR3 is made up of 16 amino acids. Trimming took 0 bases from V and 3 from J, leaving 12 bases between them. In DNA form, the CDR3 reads TGTGCCAGTAGTATAGAAGGAGGCAGCCCCAATCAGCCCCAGCATTTT. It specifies CASSIEGGSPNQPQHF.

The CDR3 DNA reads as TGTGCCAGCAGTTTAGGACAGCGTGGGGAGACCCAGTACTTC. This encodes CASSLGQRGETQYF. V usage is TRBV27 and J usage is TRBJ2-5, with D perhaps matching TRBD1 (6 bases). V was trimmed by 2 bases and J by 5 bases, leaving 12 bases between them. The CDR3 length is 14 residues. Germline CDR1 reads MNHEY; CDR2 reads SMNVEV (reference sequence).

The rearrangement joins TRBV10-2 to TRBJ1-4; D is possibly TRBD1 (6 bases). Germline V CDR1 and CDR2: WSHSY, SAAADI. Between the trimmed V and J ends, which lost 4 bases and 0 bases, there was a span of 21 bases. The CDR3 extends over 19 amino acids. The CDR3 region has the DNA TGCGCCAGCAGTGTTCTAGCCGGGACACCCGATGCAACTAATGAAAAACTGTTTTTT. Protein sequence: CASSVLAGTPDATNEKLFF.

CDR3 sequence reads: CASSPIAGLASYEQYF. The DNA for the CDR3 is TGTGCCAGCAGCCCGATTGCGGGACTAGCGTCCTACGAGCAGTACTTC. The J gene is TRBJ2-7, the V gene TRBV11-2, with 10 bases lining up with TRBD2. The V segment lost 5 bases and the J segment 1 base; nucleotides outside the gene matches: 8. Germline V gives CDR1 SGHAT, CDR2 FQNNGV. This CDR3 has 16 residues.

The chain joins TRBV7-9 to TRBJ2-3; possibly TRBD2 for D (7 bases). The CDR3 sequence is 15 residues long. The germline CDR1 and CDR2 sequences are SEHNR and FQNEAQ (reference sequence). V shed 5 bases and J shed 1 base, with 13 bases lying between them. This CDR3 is CASSPLGGGTDTQYF. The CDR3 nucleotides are TGTGCCAGCAGCCCGTTAGGGGGGGGCACAGATACGCAGTATTTT.

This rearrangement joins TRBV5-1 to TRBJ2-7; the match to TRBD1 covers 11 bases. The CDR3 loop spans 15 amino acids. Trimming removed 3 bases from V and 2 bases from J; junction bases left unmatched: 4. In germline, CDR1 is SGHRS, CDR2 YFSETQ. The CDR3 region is CASSSGTGGPYEQYF. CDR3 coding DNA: TGCGCCAGCAGCTCAGGGACAGGGGGGCCCTACGAGCAGTACTTC. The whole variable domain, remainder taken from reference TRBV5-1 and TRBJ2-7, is KAGVTQTPRYLIKTRGQQVTLSCSPISGHRSVSWYQQTPGQGLQFLFEYFSETQRNKGNFPGRFSGRQFSNSRSEMNVSTLELGDSALYLCASSSGTGGPYEQYFGPGTRLTVT.

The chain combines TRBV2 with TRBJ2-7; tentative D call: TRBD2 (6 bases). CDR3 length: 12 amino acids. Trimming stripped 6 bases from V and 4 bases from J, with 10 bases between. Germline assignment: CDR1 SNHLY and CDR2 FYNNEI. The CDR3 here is CASRRTTYEQYF. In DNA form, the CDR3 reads TGTGCCAGCAGGCGGACTACGTACGAGCAGTACTTC.

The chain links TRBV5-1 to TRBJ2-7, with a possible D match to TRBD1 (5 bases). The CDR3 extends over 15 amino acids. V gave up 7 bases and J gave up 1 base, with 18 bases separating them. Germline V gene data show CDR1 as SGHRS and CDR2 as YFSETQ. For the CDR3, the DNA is TGCGCCAGCCGAGCCTCTGAGACAGTATCCTACGAGCAGTACTTC. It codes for CASRASETVSYEQYF.

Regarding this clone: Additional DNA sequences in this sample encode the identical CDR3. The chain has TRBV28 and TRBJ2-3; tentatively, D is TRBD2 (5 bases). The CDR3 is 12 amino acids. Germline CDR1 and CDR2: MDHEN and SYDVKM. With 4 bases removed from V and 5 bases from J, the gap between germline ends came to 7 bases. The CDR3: CASSSGVDTQYF. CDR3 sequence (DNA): TGTGCCAGCAGTTCCGGGGTAGATACGCAGTATTTT.

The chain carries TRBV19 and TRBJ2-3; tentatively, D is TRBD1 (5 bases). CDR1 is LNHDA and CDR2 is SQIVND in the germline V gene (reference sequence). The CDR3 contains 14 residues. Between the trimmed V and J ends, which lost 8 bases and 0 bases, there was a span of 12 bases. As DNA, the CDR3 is TGTGCCAGTTCGTTACAGGAGAGCACAGATACGCAGTATTTT. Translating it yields CASSLQESTDTQYF.

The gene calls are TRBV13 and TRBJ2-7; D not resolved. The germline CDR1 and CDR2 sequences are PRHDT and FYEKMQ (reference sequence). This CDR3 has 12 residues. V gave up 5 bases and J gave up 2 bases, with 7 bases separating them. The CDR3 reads CASSLRPYEQYF. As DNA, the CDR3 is TGTGCCAGCAGCCTACGCCCCTACGAGCAGTACTTC.

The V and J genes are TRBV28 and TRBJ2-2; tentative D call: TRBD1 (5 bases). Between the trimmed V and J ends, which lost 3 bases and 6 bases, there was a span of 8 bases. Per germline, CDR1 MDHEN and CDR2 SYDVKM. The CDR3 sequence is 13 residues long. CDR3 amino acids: CASSLTVPGELFF. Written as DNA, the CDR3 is TGTGCCAGCAGTTTGACAGTTCCCGGGGAGCTGTTTTTT.